The 19 T cell receptor beta chains below come from one sample, sequenced in a study of type 1 regulatory T cells. From the reads, TCRdb called clonotypes with MiXCR, one entry per CDR3 protein. Of approximately 19,000 distinct CDR3 sequences listed, about 9.4% were seen once; the top ten hold more than 2.5%. Source material: CD4+ T cells, either the whole sample or a sorted fraction (not recorded which). The receptors here all came from a human donor in good health.

The rearrangement joins TRBV9 to TRBJ2-5; the match to TRBD2 covers 11 bases. This CDR3 region has 18 residues. V was pared by 0 bases and J by 2 bases, with 9 bases of the junction left unmatched. Germline loops: CDR1 SGDLS, CDR2 YYNGEE. DNA for the CDR3: TGTGCCAGCAGCGTAGGAGCCGCCGGGACTAGCGGTCAAGAGACCCAGTACTTC. Translating gives CASSVGAAGTSGQETQYF.

This clonotype was picked up many times. This chain uses TRBV5-6 with TRBJ2-1; 10 bases map to TRBD2. Germline lookup yields CDR1 SGHDT and CDR2 YYEEEE. The CDR3 is made up of 15 amino acids. The ends lost 1 base at V and 7 bases at J; junction bases unmatched: 5. This chain's CDR3 is CASSLTSGIKNEQFF. The DNA of the CDR3 is TGTGCCAGCAGCTTGACTAGCGGGATCAAGAATGAGCAGTTCTTC.

Ten or more counts support this clonotype. V and J are TRBV19 and TRBJ2-7, with 7 bases aligning to TRBD1. The CDR3 loop spans 14 amino acids. J gave up 3 bases and V 7 bases, and 9 bases lay outside the gene matches. Germline CDR1 and CDR2: LNHDA and SQIVND (reference sequence). CDR3 amino acids: CASTETGKSYEQYF. In DNA form, the CDR3 reads TGTGCCAGTACCGAGACAGGGAAGAGCTACGAGCAGTACTTC.

Many counts were recorded for this clonotype. The chain is built from TRBV30 and TRBJ2-7, with D hard to call. The V end lost 0 bases, the J end lost 0 bases, and 3 bases lay between the germline ends. This CDR3 comprises 12 residues. Germline-derived CDR1 and CDR2 are GTSNPN and SVGIG (reference sequence). As DNA, the CDR3 is TGTGCCTGGAGTGTACTCTCCTACGAGCAGTACTTC. Encoded protein: CAWSVLSYEQYF. The whole variable domain, filled in from reference TRBV30 and TRBJ2-7, reads SQTIHQWPATLVQPVGSPLSLECTVEGTSNPNLYWYRQAAGRGLQLLFYSVGIGQISSEVPQNLSASRPQDRQFILSSKKLLLSDSGFYLCAWSVLSYEQYFGPGTRLTVT.

This clonotype was seen at least ten times. The chain is built from TRBV7-8 and TRBJ1-1; maybe TRBD1 (5 bases). The V end was cut by 1 base, the J end by 1 base, with 10 bases between. This CDR3 region has 15 residues. Looked up from germline, CDR1 is SGHVS and CDR2 is FQNEAQ. This chain's CDR3 is CASSLDGGRNTEAFF. CDR3 sequence (DNA): TGTGCCAGCAGCTTAGATGGGGGGAGGAACACTGAAGCTTTCTTT.

As for this clonotype: A much larger clone lies a single base off, so this may be a read error. The chain combines TRBV7-3 with TRBJ2-3; TRBD1 or TRBD2 may be the D gene (5 bases each). The germline CDR1 and CDR2 sequences are SGHTA and FQGTGA. Trimming stripped 5 bases from V and 2 bases from J, with 14 bases between. This CDR3 has 15 residues. The CDR3 region has the DNA TGTGCCAGCAGCCCAGGGTGGGGGAACACAGATACGCAGTATTTT. Translating gives CASSPGWGNTDTQYF.

This rearrangement joins TRBV7-8 to TRBJ2-6; no definite D call. CDR3 length equals 14 residues. In germline, CDR1 is SGHVS, CDR2 FQNEAQ. Trimming removed 2 bases at V and 0 bases at J, with 2 bases between. CDR3 protein: CASSLISGANVLTF. The CDR3, as DNA: TGTGCCAGCAGCTTAATCTCTGGGGCCAACGTCCTGACTTTC.

This clonotype was seen many times. The V gene is TRBV24-1, the J gene TRBJ1-4, with TRBD1 as a possible D gene (5 bases). The CDR3 spans 16 residues. V lost 3 bases and J 5 bases, leaving 15 bases between the germline ends. Germline V CDR1 and CDR2: KGHDR, SFDVKD. The DNA for the CDR3 is TGTGCCACCAGTGATCCGTCGCAGAGGGGAAATGAAAAACTGTTTTTT. Its protein is CATSDPSQRGNEKLFF.

This clonotype turned up a few times. The CDR3 spells CASSLRTSGSQETQYF. CDR3 sequence (DNA): TGCGCCAGCAGCCTCAGGACTAGCGGGAGCCAAGAGACCCAGTACTTC. V is TRBV5-1 and J is TRBJ2-5, with 13 bases aligning to TRBD2. The CDR3 extends over 16 amino acids. With 4 bases clipped from V and 1 base from J, the junction kept 4 bases outside the gene matches. Germline V CDR1 and CDR2: SGHRS, YFSETQ.

This clonotype has more than one count but fewer than ten. One end of the junction fails to match germline, which may point to a read error. The chain links TRBV20-1 to TRBJ1-1; 8 bases line up with TRBD1. The CDR3 loop spans 14 amino acids. Germline V gene data show CDR1 as DFQATT and CDR2 as SNEGSKA (reference sequence). The CDR3 DNA is TGCAGTGCTGGAGAGGACAGGGTGAACACTGAAGCTTTCTTT. This codes for CSAGEDRVNTEAFF.

By sample share, this clonotype is medium-sized. The CDR3 spells CSVETGAFGYTF. CDR3 bases: TGCAGCGTAGAGACAGGGGCATTTGGCTACACCTTC. The chain uses TRBV29-1 and TRBJ1-2, with 8 positions matching TRBD1. The ends lost 6 bases at V and 7 bases at J; junction bases unmatched: 7. The CDR3 length is 12 residues. CDR1 SQVTM and CDR2 ANQGSEA come from the germline V gene.

Many counts were recorded for this clonotype. V usage is TRBV15 and J usage is TRBJ2-5; D remains unclear. Germline loops: CDR1 LNHNV, CDR2 YYDKDF (reference sequence). This CDR3 has 13 amino acids. Trimming cost V 0 bases and J 3 bases, with 5 bases left between them. The CDR3 sequence is CATSRDDKETQYF. CDR3 nucleotides: TGTGCCACCAGCAGAGACGATAAAGAGACCCAGTACTTC.

This clonotype turned up a few times. This chain links TRBV20-1 with TRBJ2-5, with TRBD1 as a possible D gene (5 bases). Trimming took 4 bases from V and 9 from J, leaving 24 bases between them. Germline loops: CDR1 DFQATT, CDR2 SNEGSKA (reference sequence). The CDR3 sequence is 15 residues long. In nucleotides, the CDR3 is TGCAGTGCTACGTCGCTAACTCAGGGTGGGAAGGCCCAGTACTTC. As protein: CSATSLTQGGKAQYF.

This clonotype is categorized as medium-sized. V usage is TRBV3-1 and J usage is TRBJ2-1, with a possible D match to TRBD2 (5 bases). Germline V gene lookup returns CDR1 LGHDT and CDR2 YNNKEL (reference sequence). This CDR3 region has 12 residues. V was pared by 1 base and J by 15 bases, with 13 bases between. CDR3 DNA: TGTGCCAGCAGCCAAGGAGGGCCTTCTCTGTTCTTC. This translates into CASSQGGPSLFF.

This clonotype was observed at least ten times. This chain connects TRBV20-1 to TRBJ1-5; 8 bases match TRBD1. CDR1 is DFQATT and CDR2 is SNEGSKA in the germline V gene (reference sequence). CDR3 size: 14 residues. V lost 5 bases and J lost 4; bases outside the gene matches: 7. CDR3 amino acids: CSARPGGGNQPQHF. The CDR3 nucleotides are TGCAGTGCTCGTCCAGGGGGCGGAAATCAGCCCCAGCATTTT.

Many counts were recorded for this clonotype. The chain combines TRBV5-1 with TRBJ2-3; D is uncertain. The germline V and J ends were trimmed by 4 bases and 4 bases, with 13 bases remaining between them. This CDR3 comprises 14 residues. CDR1 SGHRS and CDR2 YFSETQ come from the germline V gene. The CDR3 sequence is CASSTGRPADTQYF. In DNA, the CDR3 is TGCGCCAGCAGCACCGGTAGACCGGCAGATACGCAGTATTTT.

In its sample, this clonotype was seen many times. The J gene is TRBJ1-4, the V gene TRBV27, with TRBD1 matching over 7 bases. V dropped 3 bases and J dropped 5; count of bases not matched to a gene: 12. Germline values: CDR1 MNHEY, CDR2 SMNVEV (reference sequence). The CDR3 has 17 residues. CDR3 nucleotide sequence: TGTGCCAGCAGTTTTGAGCGACCGGGACAGAAGAATGAAAAACTGTTTTTT. Encoded protein: CASSFERPGQKNEKLFF.

This clonotype was recorded many times. The genes are TRBV5-5 and TRBJ2-6; unclear D gene. Trimming removed 6 bases at V and 0 bases at J, with 13 bases between. The CDR3 extends over 16 amino acids. CDR1 and CDR2 (germline): SGHKS, YYEKEE (reference sequence). Here the CDR3 DNA reads TGTGCCAGCAAACCGGAGACCTTCTCTGGGGCCAACGTCCTGACTTTC. It specifies CASKPETFSGANVLTF.

This chain joins TRBV20-1 and TRBJ2-5; D ambiguous. The germline gives CDR1 DFQATT, CDR2 SNEGSKA (reference sequence). V lost 7 bases and J 12 bases, leaving 12 bases between the germline ends. This CDR3 comprises 9 residues. This CDR3 reads CSGINAEYF. Written as DNA, the CDR3 is TGCAGTGGTATCAACGCAGAGTACTTC.